The T cell receptor (beta chain) described here comes from a study of cytomegalovirus exposure and HLA in healthy donors. On the study more broadly: Inside one of the first data releases sat about 85 million unique TCRs taken from HLA-typed donors. For the 300 to 400 genotyped donors, 75% to 90% fell within the Caucasian-associated ancestry cluster. Findings of the study overall: The authors later found HLA-associated TCR beta chains more clonally expanded than equally common others. Three of the chains that were CMV-associated were confirmed in vitro to be specific for CMV antigens.

About this clone: Its antigen is unidentified.

J was trimmed by 4 bases and V by 0 bases; bases with no gene match: 5. Germline assignment: CDR1 KGHSH and CDR2 LQKENI. This CDR3 comprises 16 residues. 60 Vbeta and 13 Jbeta primers were used in PCR. The table came from immunoSEQ multiplex PCR; TCRdb's copy has only in-frame clones and leaves some out. This sample's table reports around 130,000 clones. Sequencing used PBMCs. The TCR comes from a woman aged 55-69 years in good health and CMV-seronegative. The chain combines TRBV18 with TRBJ1-4; 7 bases agree with TRBD1. This CDR3 reads CASSPPNRGNNEKLFF. Written as DNA, the CDR3 is TGTGCCAGCTCACCACCGAACAGGGGAAATAATGAAAAACTGTTTTTT.